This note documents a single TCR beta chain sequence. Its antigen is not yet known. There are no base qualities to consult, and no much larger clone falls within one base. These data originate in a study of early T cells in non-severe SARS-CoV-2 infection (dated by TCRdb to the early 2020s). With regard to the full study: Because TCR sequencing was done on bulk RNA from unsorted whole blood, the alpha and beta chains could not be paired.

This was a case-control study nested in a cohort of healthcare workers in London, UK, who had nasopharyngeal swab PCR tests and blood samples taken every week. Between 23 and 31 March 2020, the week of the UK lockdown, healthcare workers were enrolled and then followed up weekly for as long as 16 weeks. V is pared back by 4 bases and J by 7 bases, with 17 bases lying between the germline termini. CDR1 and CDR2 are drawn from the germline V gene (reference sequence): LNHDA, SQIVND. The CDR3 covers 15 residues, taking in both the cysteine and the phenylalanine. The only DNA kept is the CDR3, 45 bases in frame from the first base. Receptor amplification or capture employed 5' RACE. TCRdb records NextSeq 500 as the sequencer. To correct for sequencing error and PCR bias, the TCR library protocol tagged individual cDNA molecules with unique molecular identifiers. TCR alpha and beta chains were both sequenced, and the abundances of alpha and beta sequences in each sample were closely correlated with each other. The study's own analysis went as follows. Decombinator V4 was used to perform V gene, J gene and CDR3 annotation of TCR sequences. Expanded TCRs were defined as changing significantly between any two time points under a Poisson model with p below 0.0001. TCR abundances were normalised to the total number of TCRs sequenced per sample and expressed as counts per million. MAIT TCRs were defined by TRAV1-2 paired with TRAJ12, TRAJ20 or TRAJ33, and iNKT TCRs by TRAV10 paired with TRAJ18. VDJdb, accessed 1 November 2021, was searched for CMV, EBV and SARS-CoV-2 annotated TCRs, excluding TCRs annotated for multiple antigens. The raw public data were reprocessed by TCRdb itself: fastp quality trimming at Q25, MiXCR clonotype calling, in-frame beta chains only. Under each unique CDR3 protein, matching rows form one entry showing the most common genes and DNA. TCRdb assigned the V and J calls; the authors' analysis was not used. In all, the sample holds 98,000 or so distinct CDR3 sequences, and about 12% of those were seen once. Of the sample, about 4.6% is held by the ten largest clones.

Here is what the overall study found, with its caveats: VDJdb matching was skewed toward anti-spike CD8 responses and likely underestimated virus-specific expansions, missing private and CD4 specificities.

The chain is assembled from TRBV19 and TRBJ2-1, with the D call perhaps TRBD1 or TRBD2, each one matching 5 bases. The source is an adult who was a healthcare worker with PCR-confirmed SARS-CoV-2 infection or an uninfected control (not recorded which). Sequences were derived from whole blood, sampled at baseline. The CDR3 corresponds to CASSTPGTPRNEQFF. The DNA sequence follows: TGTGCCAGTAGTACCCCCGGGACCCCAAGGAATGAGCAGTTCTTC.